The sequence of this T cell receptor beta chain was determined in a study of blood T cell repertoires in COVID-19. Study-level background: Sample material is recorded as cDNA or gDNA derived from T cells, B-cell-depleted T cells, or PBMCs.

Generated by immunoSEQ multiplex PCR, the TCRdb table keeps only in-frame clones and is missing some. Seen here are hundreds of thousands of clones, around 90% observed once, and the top ten hold around 7.8%. Deletions cut 7 bases from V and 5 bases from J, with 14 bases between. Looked up from germline, CDR1 is SNHLY and CDR2 is FYNNEI. The length of the CDR3 is 14 residues. This receptor was taken from a woman aged 50 to 65 with COVID-19, enrolled during active disease. The sample consisted of peripheral blood. The gene calls are TRBV2 and TRBJ1-4; tentative D call: TRBD1 (6 bases). The CDR3 nucleotides read TGTGCCAGCACTAGAGACAGGAGAAATGAAAAACTGTTTTTT. As protein: CASTRDRRNEKLFF.